Each of the 28 T cell receptor beta chains below was sequenced from the same sample in a study of blood T cell repertoires in COVID-19. Assay used: immunoSEQ multiplex PCR; TCRdb lists only in-frame clones, some missing. The table records approximately 360,000 clones, 75% to 90% of them present only once. The sample consisted of PBMCs or T cells enriched from blood (not recorded which). The receptors here all came from a woman aged 50 to 60 who had recovered from COVID-19.

This clone was picked up one time. The CDR3 is CSVESVKHRDTQYF. CDR3 sequence (DNA): TGCAGCGTTGAATCGGTCAAGCACAGAGATACGCAGTATTTT. The V and J genes are TRBV29-1 and TRBJ2-3; D call uncertain. Germline lookup yields CDR1 SQVTM and CDR2 ANQGSEA. This CDR3 spans 14 amino acids. Trimming left V 2 bases short and J 5 bases short, with 14 bases between.

The genes are TRBV20-1 and TRBJ2-7; D is ambiguous. The V end lost 3 bases, the J end lost 5 bases, and 14 bases lay between the germline ends. Germline V CDR1 and CDR2: DFQATT, SNEGSKA (reference sequence). The CDR3 runs to 13 residues. Here the CDR3 DNA reads TGCAGTGCTAGTGACCCAAACCGGGACGAGCAGTACTTC. Its protein is CSASDPNRDEQYF.

The V call is TRBV6-6, the J call TRBJ1-6; 7 nucleotides align to TRBD1. V dropped 4 bases and J dropped 6; count of bases not matched to a gene: 3. Germline loops: CDR1 MNHNY, CDR2 SVGAGI (reference sequence). The CDR3 has 14 residues. The chain's CDR3 is CASSSDRVNSPLHF. The CDR3 DNA sequence: TGTGCCAGCAGTTCAGACAGGGTTAATTCACCCCTCCACTTT.

The chain is built from TRBV6-5 and TRBJ1-1; D might be TRBD1 (5 bases). The CDR3 runs to 13 residues. Germline CDR1 is MNHEY and CDR2 is SVGAGI. V was clipped by 6 bases and J by 1 base, with 9 bases between them. CDR3 residues: CASRKGWNTEAFF. The CDR3 DNA follows: TGTGCCAGCAGGAAGGGGTGGAACACTGAAGCTTTCTTT.

The chain couples TRBV5-4 to TRBJ2-3; possibly TRBD1 for D (6 bases). V gave up 6 bases and J gave up 2 bases, with 13 bases separating them. There are 14 residues in the CDR3. Germline V gene sequence: CDR1 SGHNT, CDR2 YYREEE (reference sequence). CDR3 in amino acids: CASTTGQHTDTQYF. In nucleotides, the CDR3 is TGTGCCAGCACTACAGGACAGCACACAGATACGCAGTATTTT.

This clone was found a few times. The chain uses TRBV9 and TRBJ1-6; 7 bases match TRBD1. The CDR3 contains 15 residues. Germline V lookup: CDR1 SGDLS, CDR2 YYNGEE. The ends lost 3 bases at V and 6 bases at J; junction bases unmatched: 6. CDR3 in amino acids: CASSELQGPNSPLHF. The CDR3 region has the DNA TGTGCCAGCAGCGAGTTACAGGGGCCTAATTCACCCCTCCACTTT.

The V call is TRBV6-5, the J call TRBJ2-5, with 8 bases matching TRBD1. V lost 4 bases, J lost 4 bases, and 11 bases stayed unmatched. The CDR3 has 16 residues. Germline V gene data show CDR1 as MNHEY and CDR2 as SVGAGI. The CDR3 loop reads CASSSDKRTGSETQYF. DNA of the CDR3: TGTGCCAGCAGTTCCGATAAACGGACAGGGTCAGAGACCCAGTACTTC.

V gene TRBV12-5 combines with J gene TRBJ2-7; TRBD2 agrees at 12 bases. This CDR3 comprises 17 residues. J lost 1 base, V lost 2 bases, and 6 bases had no gene match. The germline V gene encodes CDR1 LGHNT and CDR2 FRNRAP. CDR3 protein: CASGLPGLAGSSYEQYF. CDR3 in DNA: TGTGCTAGTGGTTTGCCAGGACTAGCGGGGTCTTCCTACGAGCAGTACTTC.

This clone appeared once. The rearrangement links TRBV6-1 to TRBJ1-4, with D possibly being TRBD1 (6 bases). The CDR3 loop spans 14 amino acids. Germline V gives CDR1 MNHNS, CDR2 SASEGT. V was clipped by 2 bases and J by 8 bases, with 12 bases between them. In DNA form, the CDR3 reads TGTGCCAGCAGTGAAAACGGGGGGCGGGAAAAACTGTTTTTT. Its translation is CASSENGGREKLFF.

V is TRBV4-3 and J is TRBJ1-6; D possibly corresponds to TRBD1 (5 bases). The CDR3 consists of 19 residues. Germline V gene data show CDR1 as LGHNA and CDR2 as YSLEER. V lost 1 base and J lost 3, with 19 bases in between. DNA of the CDR3: TGCGCCAGCAGCCAAGCTCCCGCAACCGGAGGGGACTATAATTCACCCCTCCACTTT. This encodes CASSQAPATGGDYNSPLHF.

This sequence joins TRBV12-3 or TRBV12-4 and TRBJ1-1; D gene unclear. The CDR3 is 13 residues long. V shed 6 bases and J shed 4 bases, with 12 bases lying between them. The CDR3 DNA is TGTGCCAGCAGCCCCCGGGATCGCACTGAAGCTTTCTTT. It codes for CASSPRDRTEAFF.

The chain recombines TRBV3-1 (or the pseudogene TRBV3-2) with TRBJ1-1, with D perhaps TRBD1 (6 bases). From germline, CDR1 is LGHDT and CDR2 YNNKEL (reference sequence). The ends were cut back, 3 bases at V and 4 bases at J, with 12 bases in the middle. The CDR3 runs 14 residues. CDR3 region: CASSQRGLSTEAFF. The CDR3 bases are TGTGCCAGCAGCCAGAGGGGGTTGAGCACTGAAGCTTTCTTT.

This chain connects TRBV4-3 to TRBJ1-2, with TRBD1 matching over 10 bases. This CDR3 region has 17 residues. The J segment lost 2 bases and the V segment lost 0 bases, leaving 6 bases of the junction unmatched. CDR1 LGHNA and CDR2 YSLEER come from the germline V gene. The CDR3 bases are TGCGCCAGCAGCCAAGATTCAGGGACAGGGGTCAACTATGGCTACACCTTC. Amino acid sequence: CASSQDSGTGVNYGYTF.

The V call is TRBV3-1 (or the pseudogene TRBV3-2), the J call TRBJ1-1; tentatively, D is TRBD1 (6 bases). The CDR3 runs to 13 residues. Trimming removed 3 bases from V and 7 bases from J, with 12 bases in between. Germline V lookup: CDR1 LGHDT, CDR2 YNNKEL (reference sequence). The CDR3 region is CASSQGGLGEAFF. CDR3 bases: TGTGCCAGCAGCCAGGGGGGGCTGGGTGAAGCTTTCTTT.

This rearrangement joins TRBV7-8 to TRBJ2-7, with a tentative D call TRBD1 (5 bases). Germline-derived CDR1 and CDR2 are SGHVS and FQNEAQ. V was pared by 9 bases and J by 0 bases, with 12 bases between. The CDR3 totals 13 residues. This CDR3 reads CASGAGSSYEQYF. The CDR3 bases are TGTGCCAGTGGGGCTGGAAGCTCCTACGAGCAGTACTTC.

The chain links TRBV4-1 to TRBJ1-1; 7 bases are shared with TRBD1. V shed 2 bases, J shed 3 bases, and the junction held 6 bases outside the gene matches. The CDR3 length is 15 residues. CDR1 MGHRA and CDR2 YSYEKL come from the germline V gene. Written as DNA, the CDR3 is TGCGCCAGCAGCCAACCGACAGGGCGGGACACTGAAGCTTTCTTT. It is translated as CASSQPTGRDTEAFF.

The rearrangement uses TRBV30 and TRBJ2-3; D perhaps matches TRBD2 (5 bases). Trimming stripped 3 bases from V and 2 bases from J, with 9 bases between. From germline, CDR1 is GTSNPN and CDR2 SVGIG (reference sequence). This CDR3 comprises 13 residues. CDR3 bases: TGTGCCTGGAGCTTCGGGGTCACAGATACGCAGTATTTT. As protein: CAWSFGVTDTQYF.

The chain links TRBV27 to TRBJ1-5; D gene unclear. Germline CDR1 is MNHEY and CDR2 is SMNVEV (reference sequence). The CDR3 runs 15 residues. V was trimmed by 5 bases and J by 0 bases, leaving 11 bases between them. This CDR3 is CASSARKPSNQPQHF. The CDR3 region has the DNA TGTGCCAGCAGTGCTCGAAAGCCTAGCAATCAGCCCCAGCATTTT.

V and J are TRBV7-6 and TRBJ2-3, with TRBD1 as a possible D gene (6 bases). The CDR3 length is 14 residues. The V gene lost 3 bases and the J gene lost 2 bases, with 9 bases spanning the gap. Germline CDR1 SGHVS, CDR2 FNYEAQ. The CDR3 coding sequence is TGTGCCAGCAGCTTGGGGACATACACAGATACGCAGTATTTT. This gives the protein CASSLGTYTDTQYF.

The chain combines TRBV19 with TRBJ2-1; 13 nucleotides line up with TRBD2. The CDR3 has 18 amino acids. V dropped 6 bases and J dropped 6; count of bases not matched to a gene: 14. Germline CDR1 reads LNHDA; CDR2 reads SQIVND (reference sequence). CDR3 sequence: CASSSGLAGTIKGNEQFF. The CDR3 bases are TGTGCCAGTAGCTCGGGACTAGCGGGGACCATAAAGGGCAATGAGCAGTTCTTC.

V gene TRBV19 combines with J gene TRBJ1-5; D is unresolved. The CDR3 contains 14 residues. CDR1 LNHDA and CDR2 SQIVND come from the germline V gene (reference sequence). V was cut by 4 bases and J by 11 bases, with 18 bases left in between. The CDR3 here is CASSTGLDPFAQHF. The CDR3 nucleotides are TGTGCCAGTAGTACCGGACTGGACCCTTTCGCCCAGCATTTT.

J is TRBJ1-1 and V is TRBV7-9; 7 bases fit TRBD1. This CDR3 is 15 amino acids long. CDR1 is SEHNR, CDR2 FQNEAQ, per germline (reference sequence). V lost 6 bases, J lost 6 bases, and 13 bases stayed unmatched. CDR3 in amino acids: CASRDLTGAFAEAFF. In DNA, the CDR3 is TGTGCCAGCAGGGATTTAACAGGGGCGTTTGCTGAAGCTTTCTTT.

The rearrangement joins TRBV11-3 to TRBJ1-1; 9 nucleotides agree with TRBD1. Germline CDR1 is SGHNT and CDR2 is YENEEA. With 5 bases clipped from V and 4 bases from J, the junction kept 5 bases outside the gene matches. This CDR3 has 14 residues. CDR3 residues: CASSELQGATEAFF. DNA for the CDR3: TGTGCCAGCAGCGAACTACAGGGGGCCACTGAAGCTTTCTTT. The full variable domain, rest sourced from reference TRBV11-3 and TRBJ1-1, is EAGVVQSPRYKIIEKKQPVAFWCNPISGHNTLYWYLQNLGQGPELLIRYENEEAVDDSQLPKDRFSAERLKGVDSTLKIQPAELGDSAVYLCASSELQGATEAFFGQGTRLTVV.

This clone turned up a few times. V is TRBV24-1 and J is TRBJ2-5; 12 positions agree with TRBD1. Germline assignment: CDR1 KGHDR and CDR2 SFDVKD. V gave up 4 bases and J gave up 5 bases; unmatched junction bases: 7. This CDR3 has 16 residues. Here the CDR3 reads CATSEPGTGGLETQYF. CDR3 sequence (DNA): TGTGCCACCAGTGAGCCTGGGACAGGGGGCTTGGAGACCCAGTACTTC.

This sequence joins TRBV25-1 and TRBJ2-1; maybe TRBD2 (5 bases). The CDR3 spans 15 residues. The V gene lost 1 base and the J gene lost 2 bases, with 9 bases spanning the gap. From germline, CDR1 is MGHDK and CDR2 SYGVNS. The CDR3 coding sequence is TGTGCCAGCAGTGAATCCGGGGTCCCCTACAATGAGCAGTTCTTC. Protein product: CASSESGVPYNEQFF.

The chain couples TRBV11-2 to TRBJ2-1; 8 nucleotides agree with TRBD1. CDR3 length equals 15 residues. The ends lost 0 bases at V and 4 bases at J; junction bases unmatched: 2. Germline-derived CDR1 and CDR2 are SGHAT and FQNNGV. CDR3 DNA sequence: TGTGCCAGCAGCTTAGAGCAGGGGGCGTACAATGAGCAGTTCTTC. Amino acid sequence: CASSLEQGAYNEQFF.

The rearrangement links TRBV7-8 to TRBJ2-5; tentative D call: TRBD1 (5 bases). CDR3 length: 11 amino acids. CDR1 and CDR2 (germline): SGHVS, FQNEAQ. With 4 bases removed from V and 5 bases from J, the gap between germline ends came to 5 bases. The CDR3 sequence is CASSSGETQYF. CDR3 in DNA: TGTGCCAGCAGCTCAGGGGAGACCCAGTACTTC.

As for this clone: A much larger clone lies a single base off, so this may be a read error. The V and J genes are TRBV4-1 and TRBJ1-2, with 7 bases aligning to TRBD1. The CDR3 extends over 12 amino acids. The V gene's germline CDR1 is MGHRA and CDR2 YSYEKL. The trim removed 4 bases at V and 4 bases at J, leaving 0 bases unmatched. In nucleotides, the CDR3 is TGCGCCAGCAGCCGGGACAGCTATGGCTACACCTTC. It is translated as CASSRDSYGYTF.